These 18 T cell receptor beta chains originate from one sample sequenced in a study of cytomegalovirus exposure and HLA in healthy donors. PCR involved 60 Vbeta and 13 Jbeta primers. TCRdb's copy holds only in-frame clones and misses some; the assay was immunoSEQ multiplex PCR. The sample carries about 150,000 clones, less than 90% recorded once. The sequencing sample was made of PBMCs. The receptors were sampled from a man younger than 30 in good health and CMV-seronegative.

This chain links TRBV7-3 with TRBJ2-3, with D possibly TRBD1 on 6 matching bases. Germline V CDR1 and CDR2: SGHTA, FQGTGA. This CDR3 is built from 15 residues. Deletions cut 5 bases from V and 5 bases from J, with 17 bases between. For the CDR3, the DNA is TGTGCCAGCAGCCCATCACGAACAGGGAAAGATACGCAGTATTTT. Translated: CASSPSRTGKDTQYF.

The V and J genes are TRBV5-8 and TRBJ2-7; D might be TRBD1 (6 bases). The V and J ends lost 0 bases and 2 bases respectively, with 12 bases between them. CDR3 length equals 15 residues. Per germline, CDR1 SGHTS and CDR2 YDEGEE. CDR3 region: CASSLGGRGTYEQYF. DNA of the CDR3: TGTGCCAGCAGCTTGGGAGGAAGGGGGACCTACGAGCAGTACTTC.

The J gene is TRBJ1-4, the V gene TRBV7-9; TRBD1 agrees at 7 bases. The CDR3 loop spans 17 amino acids. Germline loops: CDR1 SEHNR, CDR2 FQNEAQ (reference sequence). After removal of 4 bases from V and 2 bases from J, the junction contained 10 bases not matched to a gene. The CDR3 is CASSSLTGRATNEKLFF. The CDR3 nucleotides read TGTGCCAGCAGCTCATTGACAGGGCGGGCCACTAATGAAAAACTGTTTTTT.

The count of this clone is one. The chain couples TRBV28 to TRBJ2-7; TRBD1 might be the D (6 bases). Germline CDR1 reads MDHEN; CDR2 reads SYDVKM. The CDR3 extends over 13 amino acids. Trimming left V 10 bases short and J 1 base short, with 14 bases between. DNA for the CDR3: TGTGCCACCGGGGACATCACATCCTACGAGCAGTACTTC. It specifies CATGDITSYEQYF.

The V and J genes are TRBV18 and TRBJ2-5; 9 bases agree with TRBD1. The CDR3 contains 15 residues. V lost 6 bases to trimming and J lost 4 bases; unmatched junction nucleotides: 9. Germline CDR1 KGHSH, CDR2 LQKENI. Here the CDR3 reads CASSRLGQGGETQYF. The CDR3 bases are TGTGCCAGCTCCCGTCTGGGACAGGGCGGAGAGACCCAGTACTTC.

The chain joins TRBV4-1 to TRBJ1-2; D uncertain. V lost 1 base and J lost 5, with 8 bases in between. Germline assignment: CDR1 MGHRA and CDR2 YSYEKL. The CDR3 is made up of 13 amino acids. The CDR3 coding sequence is TGCGCCAGCAGCCAAGGGACGGGGTATGGCTACACCTTC. Its translation: CASSQGTGYGYTF.

This sequence joins TRBV30 and TRBJ2-4, with D possibly being TRBD2 (7 bases). V dropped 0 bases and J dropped 8 bases, with 14 bases sitting between them. Germline V gene lookup returns CDR1 GTSNPN and CDR2 SVGIG (reference sequence). There are 14 residues in the CDR3. The CDR3 is CAWSVGGGADIQYF. The CDR3 DNA follows: TGTGCCTGGAGTGTAGGGGGGGGCGCGGACATTCAGTACTTC. The entire variable domain, with the rest obtained from reference TRBV30 and TRBJ2-4, is as follows: SQTIHQWPATLVQPVGSPLSLECTVEGTSNPNLYWYRQAAGRGLQLLFYSVGIGQISSEVPQNLSASRPQDRQFILSSKKLLLSDSGFYLCAWSVGGGADIQYFGAGTRLSVL.

The J gene is TRBJ1-1, the V gene TRBV6-5; no clear D gene. This CDR3 region has 12 residues. Germline lookup yields CDR1 MNHEY and CDR2 SVGAGI. V was pared by 5 bases and J by 0 bases, with 4 bases between. The CDR3 sequence is CASSSVNTEAFF. In DNA form, the CDR3 reads TGTGCCAGCAGTAGCGTGAACACTGAAGCTTTCTTT.

This chain uses TRBV5-4 with TRBJ2-2, with TRBD2 matching 9 bases. V shed 3 bases and J 6 bases; nucleotides not matched to a gene: 6. Germline CDR1 and CDR2: SGHNT and YYREEE (reference sequence). The CDR3 length is 15 residues. This CDR3 reads CASSSGTSLAGELFF. The CDR3 bases are TGTGCCAGCAGCTCCGGGACTAGCTTAGCCGGGGAGCTGTTTTTT.

The gene calls are TRBV19 and TRBJ1-1; 10 bases fit TRBD1. The CDR3 extends over 12 amino acids. The V segment lost 6 bases and the J segment 10 bases; nucleotides outside the gene matches: 5. Germline V gene sequence: CDR1 LNHDA, CDR2 SQIVND (reference sequence). The CDR3 bases are TGTGCCAGTAGGGAGGACAGGGGGGCAGCTTTCTTT. Its translation is CASREDRGAAFF.

This clone appeared a few times. The rearrangement uses TRBV6-5 and TRBJ1-2; tentative D call: TRBD1 (6 bases). This CDR3 has 14 amino acids. Germline loops: CDR1 MNHEY, CDR2 SVGAGI. V lost 0 bases and J lost 3, with 8 bases in between. The DNA of the CDR3 is TGTGCCAGCAGTTACTCGGGGGCGGACTATGGCTACACCTTC. Its translation: CASSYSGADYGYTF.

This chain links TRBV28 with TRBJ2-5, with a weak D call TRBD2 (5 bases). The CDR3 is made up of 15 amino acids. From germline, CDR1 is MDHEN and CDR2 SYDVKM. V was cut by 4 bases and J by 2 bases, with 14 bases left in between. This chain's CDR3 is CASSYSGIGQETQYF. Here the CDR3 DNA reads TGTGCCAGCAGTTATTCGGGGATTGGGCAAGAGACCCAGTACTTC.

V gene TRBV21-1 combines with J gene TRBJ1-6. TRBV21-1 is a pseudogene locus. CDR3 length: 12 residues. This CDR3 is CASLGGNSPLHF. CDR3 sequence (DNA): TGTGCCAGCTTGGGGGGGAATTCACCCCTCCACTTT.

This chain joins TRBV29-1 and TRBJ2-3; a possible D gene is TRBD2 (6 bases). Trimming removed 4 bases from V and 4 bases from J, with 12 bases in between. From germline, CDR1 is SQVTM and CDR2 ANQGSEA. The CDR3 sequence is 13 residues long. Here the CDR3 DNA reads TGCAGCGTTGCGCGGGGCGGGGCAGATACGCAGTATTTT. It specifies CSVARGGADTQYF.

The gene calls are TRBV5-8 and TRBJ2-2, with 8 positions matching TRBD1. V dropped 3 bases and J dropped 1; count of bases not matched to a gene: 8. The CDR3 covers 17 residues. CDR1 is SGHTS and CDR2 is YDEGEE in the germline V gene. The CDR3 nucleotides are TGTGCCAGCAGCTCACCCAGGACAGGGAGGAACACCGGGGAGCTGTTTTTT. This gives the protein CASSSPRTGRNTGELFF.

The V gene is TRBV28, the J gene TRBJ2-7; 8 bases match TRBD1. This CDR3 is built from 16 residues. The V gene's germline CDR1 is MDHEN and CDR2 SYDVKM. J lost 1 base, V lost 5 bases, and 10 bases had no gene match. CDR3 in amino acids: CASSPAYRGNSYEQYF. The CDR3 region has the DNA TGTGCCAGCAGTCCCGCCTACAGGGGGAATTCCTACGAGCAGTACTTC.

The J gene is TRBJ2-5, the V gene TRBV11-2, with a possible D match to TRBD1 (5 bases). From germline, CDR1 is SGHAT and CDR2 FQNNGV. The CDR3 is 12 amino acids. With 5 bases removed from V and 5 bases from J, the gap between germline ends came to 9 bases. CDR3 in amino acids: CASSGAYETQYF. The CDR3 DNA sequence: TGTGCCAGCAGCGGGGCATATGAGACCCAGTACTTC.

The chain is built from TRBV6-1 and TRBJ2-7; TRBD1 agrees at 7 bases. Per the germline V gene, CDR1 is MNHNS and CDR2 is SASEGT. V was pared by 3 bases and J by 2 bases, with 7 bases of the junction left unmatched. This CDR3 has 15 amino acids. Written as DNA, the CDR3 is TGTGCCAGCAGTGATAGACAGGGAGTCACCTACGAGCAGTACTTC. This translates into CASSDRQGVTYEQYF.